Below are 2 T cell receptor beta chains sequenced from a single sample in a study of T cells in Graves' hyperthyroidism and ophthalmopathy. Template material for amplifying TCR beta CDR3 regions consisted of RNA transcripts. HTBI primers were the set used in a first-round RT-PCR of the TCR CDR3. TCRdb recomputed calls from the multiplex PCR reads with MiXCR, one row per CDR3 protein. The sample contains 380,000 or so distinct CDR3 sequences, about 18% of which appear only once. Sequencing input: blood. These receptors were obtained from a woman between 18 and 30 years old with Graves' hyperthyroidism.

There are many counts of this clonotype. The chain uses TRBV11-2 and TRBJ2-7; 8 bases agree with TRBD1. This CDR3 is 16 amino acids long. Losses at the gene ends were 2 bases for V and 1 base for J; bases not matched to a gene: 7. Germline V gene sequence: CDR1 SGHAT, CDR2 FQNNGV. The CDR3 sequence is CASSLSGGTGSYEQYF. The CDR3 coding sequence is TGTGCCAGCAGCTTATCAGGGGGCACGGGATCCTACGAGCAGTACTTC.

The V call is TRBV5-1, the J call TRBJ2-7; TRBD1 aligns across 9 bases. The length of the CDR3 is 14 residues. J lost 6 bases, V lost 0 bases, and 4 bases had no gene match. The germline gives CDR1 SGHRS, CDR2 YFSETQ. Here the CDR3 DNA reads TGCGCCAGCAGCTTGGAACAGGGGGCCAGCGAGCAGTACTTC. Amino acid sequence: CASSLEQGASEQYF. The whole variable domain, remainder taken from reference TRBV5-1 and TRBJ2-7, is KAGVTQTPRYLIKTRGQQVTLSCSPISGHRSVSWYQQTPGQGLQFLFEYFSETQRNKGNFPGRFSGRQFSNSRSEMNVSTLELGDSALYLCASSLEQGASEQYFGPGTRLTVT.